These 16 T cell receptor beta chains came from one sample sequenced in a study of blood T cell repertoires in COVID-19. Method: immunoSEQ multiplex PCR; TCRdb's copy keeps in-frame clones and lacks some. The sample contains over 150,000 clones, about 88% of which appear only once. The sequencing sample was made of peripheral blood. The source is a man between 45 and 60 years old with COVID-19, enrolled during active disease.

In DNA form, the CDR3 reads TGTGCCTCGGGACAGGGGGTCTCCGAGCAGTACTTC. Its protein is CASGQGVSEQYF. The genes are TRBV25-1 and TRBJ2-7; TRBD1 matches at 11 bases. Looked up from germline, CDR1 is MGHDK and CDR2 is SYGVNS. The CDR3 consists of 12 residues. V trimming: 11 bases; J trimming: 6 bases; junction bases outside the gene matches: 6.

This rearrangement joins TRBV7-2 to TRBJ1-5; 8 nucleotides line up with TRBD1. Germline values: CDR1 SGHTA, CDR2 FQGNSA. The CDR3 spans 15 residues. The J segment lost 1 base and the V segment lost 5 bases, leaving 4 bases of the junction unmatched. CDR3 sequence (DNA): TGTGCCAGCAGCCCGACAGGGGACAGCAATCAGCCCCAGCATTTT. As protein: CASSPTGDSNQPQHF. The whole variable domain, filled in from reference TRBV7-2 and TRBJ1-5, reads GAGVSQSPSNKVTEKGKDVELRCDPISGHTALYWYRQSLGQGLEFLIYFQGNSAPDKSGLPSDRFSAERTGGSVSTLTIQRTQQEDSAVYLCASSPTGDSNQPQHFGDGTRLSIL.

This CDR3 reads CASSPGHLNEQFF. CDR3 DNA: TGTGCCAGCAGCCCGGGACATCTCAATGAGCAGTTCTTC. This chain uses TRBV7-9 with TRBJ2-1; the D gene is possibly TRBD1 (6 bases). CDR3 length: 13 residues. Trimming took off 5 bases at V and 6 bases at J, with 11 bases between the two ends. Looked up from germline, CDR1 is SEHNR and CDR2 is FQNEAQ (reference sequence).

J is TRBJ2-3 and V is TRBV29-1; 8 bases are shared with TRBD2. Trimming removed 6 bases from V and 3 bases from J; junction bases left unmatched: 14. Germline V gene lookup returns CDR1 SQVTM and CDR2 ANQGSEA. CDR3 size: 16 residues. CDR3 residues: CSVSQWASGLTDTQYF. CDR3 DNA: TGCAGCGTGTCACAGTGGGCTAGCGGGTTGACAGATACGCAGTATTTT.

This clone has at least ten counts. This rearrangement joins TRBV4-2 to TRBJ2-5; TRBD2 matches 12 bases. Germline loops: CDR1 LGHNA, CDR2 YNFKEQ. Trimming at V came to 2 bases and at J to 2 bases, leaving 0 bases not matched to a gene. The CDR3 covers 15 residues. In nucleotides, the CDR3 is TGTGCCAGCAGCCAACTAGCGGGGGGGCAAGAGACCCAGTACTTC. Encoded protein: CASSQLAGGQETQYF.

V is TRBV7-8 and J is TRBJ2-7, with TRBD1 matching over 10 bases. Germline CDR1 is SGHVS and CDR2 is FQNEAQ. The V gene end was trimmed by 5 bases and the J gene end by 6 bases; junction bases not matched to a gene: 7. The CDR3 runs 14 residues. CDR3 DNA sequence: TGTGCCAGCAGCGGAGGACAGGGGGGATCCGAGCAGTACTTC. Translated, it gives CASSGGQGGSEQYF.

The rearrangement joins TRBV29-1 to TRBJ2-1; 8 bases fit TRBD2. V lost 2 bases to trimming and J lost 2 bases; unmatched junction nucleotides: 8. This CDR3 comprises 16 residues. Germline CDR1 reads SQVTM; CDR2 reads ANQGSEA. The CDR3 bases are TGCAGCGTTGAAAGGCGGGGGGACTCCCCCTACAATGAGCAGTTCTTC. Protein sequence: CSVERRGDSPYNEQFF.

This chain uses TRBV18 with TRBJ2-3, with D possibly being TRBD2 (5 bases). Germline-derived CDR1 and CDR2 are KGHSH and LQKENI. This CDR3 is 15 amino acids long. Trimming removed 3 bases at V and 2 bases at J, with 12 bases between. The CDR3 here is CASSPSSGNTDTQYF. The CDR3 region has the DNA TGTGCCAGCTCACCCTCCAGCGGCAACACAGATACGCAGTATTTT.

Here the CDR3 reads CASSLLPGSKQYF. DNA of the CDR3: TGTGCCAGCAGCTTACTCCCAGGGTCCAAGCAGTACTTC. This chain links TRBV7-9 with TRBJ2-7; tentatively, D is TRBD1 (5 bases). Looked up from germline, CDR1 is SEHNR and CDR2 is FQNEAQ (reference sequence). The CDR3 has 13 residues. The germline V and J ends were trimmed by 2 bases and 8 bases, with 13 bases remaining between them.

The gene calls are TRBV7-3 and TRBJ2-3, with D possibly matching TRBD2 (6 bases). Germline V gene sequence: CDR1 SGHTA, CDR2 FQGTGA. The CDR3 contains 16 residues. The V end lost 5 bases, the J end lost 1 base, and 16 bases lay between the germline ends. CDR3: CASSKGWGERTDTQYF. Here the CDR3 DNA reads TGTGCCAGCAGCAAAGGTTGGGGGGAGCGCACAGATACGCAGTATTTT.

This chain's CDR3 is CASSSGLAGAGELFF. The CDR3 nucleotides are TGTGCCAGCAGTTCCGGACTAGCGGGGGCCGGGGAGCTGTTTTTT. The chain recombines TRBV5-4 with TRBJ2-2; 13 bases align to TRBD2. CDR3 length: 15 amino acids. The germline CDR1 and CDR2 sequences are SGHNT and YYREEE (reference sequence). J was trimmed by 6 bases and V by 5 bases; bases with no gene match: 4.

V is TRBV27 and J is TRBJ2-2; D is perhaps TRBD1 (6 bases). V shed 6 bases and J shed 4 bases, with 12 bases lying between them. Germline V lookup: CDR1 MNHEY, CDR2 SMNVEV (reference sequence). The CDR3 contains 14 residues. CDR3 residues: CASSYTQGTGELFF. CDR3 nucleotides: TGTGCCAGCAGCTACACACAGGGCACCGGGGAGCTGTTTTTT.

For the CDR3, the DNA is TGTGCCAGCAGTCATCTAGTGGGACAGGGGAACACCGGGGAGCTGTTTTTT. It translates to CASSHLVGQGNTGELFF. The V and J genes are TRBV6-6 and TRBJ2-2; 9 bases fit TRBD1. J was trimmed by 1 base and V by 5 bases; bases with no gene match: 8. CDR3 length: 17 amino acids. Germline lookup yields CDR1 MNHNY and CDR2 SVGAGI (reference sequence).

This clone was seen just once. The rearrangement uses TRBV9 and TRBJ2-1, with TRBD1 matching 8 bases. This CDR3 has 15 residues. The junction had 13 bases not matched to a gene; V was cut back by 0 bases and J by 14 bases. CDR1 is SGDLS and CDR2 is YYNGEE in the germline V gene. The chain's CDR3 is CASSVGEVLDRVKFF. The CDR3 DNA follows: TGTGCCAGCAGCGTAGGTGAGGTCTTGGACAGGGTGAAGTTCTTC.

This chain uses TRBV27 with TRBJ1-4, with D possibly matching TRBD1 (5 bases). The germline V gene encodes CDR1 MNHEY and CDR2 SMNVEV (reference sequence). The CDR3 is 14 residues long. V was trimmed by 6 bases and J by 1 base, leaving 9 bases between them. DNA for the CDR3: TGTGCCAGCAGCCCCCAGGGAACTAATGAAAAACTGTTTTTT. Protein: CASSPQGTNEKLFF.

The genes are TRBV7-2 and TRBJ2-5; the D gene is possibly TRBD2 (6 bases). Trimming pared 7 bases from V and 4 bases from J, leaving 16 bases between. Looked up from germline, CDR1 is SGHTA and CDR2 is FQGNSA. This CDR3 is 14 amino acids long. CDR3 sequence (DNA): TGTGCCAGCACCCCCCTCATGGAGGGAGAGACCCAGTACTTC. Residues: CASTPLMEGETQYF.